This T cell receptor (beta chain) was recovered during a study of shared clonotypes between healthy human individuals. Germline loops: CDR1 SGHTA, CDR2 FQGTGA. This CDR3 has 16 amino acids. V shed 5 bases, J shed 5 bases, and the junction held 10 bases outside the gene matches. Method: immunoSEQ multiplex PCR; TCRdb's copy keeps in-frame clones and lacks some. In the table there are around 430,000 clones, around 75% of which are singletons. Sequencing used PBMCs. This TCR was recovered from a woman aged 40 to 50 in good health. Some clones in this sample may be carry-over from other donors' samples. V is TRBV7-3 and J is TRBJ2-1; TRBD1 matches at 9 bases. The CDR3 DNA sequence: TGTGCCAGCAGCCTTATTCCGGGACAGGGAAACAATGAGCAGTTCTTC. Protein product: CASSLIPGQGNNEQFF.